The present entry profiles one T cell receptor (beta chain) with its context. This sample is drawn from a study of Ad26.COV2.S vaccination and SARS-CoV-2 variants. The CDR3 length is 15 residues. V lost 3 bases to trimming and J lost 7 bases, with 19 bases between them. Germline CDR1 SGDLS, CDR2 YYNGEE. Treatment of the sample: roughly 19 received Ad26.COV2.S at low or high dose, single or two shots; several received placebo; per-sample allocation not given. It was on day 63 after the first vaccine or placebo injection that samples were taken. Built on an Ad26 vector, the vaccine expressed Wuhan-strain SARS-CoV-2 spike. Measured with immunoSEQ multiplex PCR; TCRdb has only the in-frame clones, and not every one. The sample lists about 680,000 clones; roughly nine tenths were seen once.

This TCR was sampled from a person aged 18-65 years who received the Ad26.COV2.S COVID-19 vaccine or a placebo. The gene calls are TRBV9 and TRBJ1-1; D is uncertain. The source was peripheral blood, collected in a trial of Ad26.COV2.S vaccine versus placebo. CDR3 amino acids: CASSGGGRLDIEAFF. Here the CDR3 DNA reads TGTGCCAGCAGCGGAGGTGGGCGACTAGACATTGAAGCTTTCTTT.